This entry concerns a single T cell receptor (beta chain). This sample was included in a study of control samples from healthy donors and cancer patients. Assay: immunoSEQ multiplex PCR; the TCRdb copy retains only in-frame clones and omits some. The table records over 200,000 clones, roughly 87% of them present only once. The CDR3 runs to 17 residues. This TCR was sampled from a woman aged 55-69 years with lung cancer. The rearrangement joins TRBV21-1 to TRBJ2-6. TRBV21-1 is an annotated pseudogene. Source material: PBMCs. The chain's CDR3 is CASSKVNGNSGANVLTF. CDR3 DNA: TGTGCCAGCAGCAAAGTTAACGGCAACTCTGGGGCCAACGTCCTGACTTTC.